What follows describes a single TCR beta chain. The sample originates from a study of T cell changes during pregnancy in multiple sclerosis. Trimming took off 4 bases at V and 7 bases at J, with 14 bases between the two ends. This CDR3 contains 14 residues. Germline CDR1 and CDR2: LNHDA and SQIVND (reference sequence). Sequencing used immunoSEQ multiplex PCR; TCRdb keeps in-frame clones, though not all of them. Of roughly 42,000 clones listed, 80% to 90% are singletons. The sample consisted of CD4+ T cells from peripheral blood mononuclear cells, taken in the first trimester of pregnancy. V gene TRBV19 combines with J gene TRBJ2-1; D possibly corresponds to TRBD1 (5 bases). The clonotype comes from a female donor with multiple sclerosis, enrolled in a pregnancy study. CDR3 nucleotide sequence: TGTGCCAGTAGTACCCAGCTGGGGCGGAATGAGCAGTTCTTC. Translated: CASSTQLGRNEQFF.